The rows below give T cell receptor beta chains drawn from one sample of a study of CD8+ T cells in alopecia areata. Sequencing was performed with immunoSEQ multiplex PCR; in TCRdb, only in-frame clones are kept and a portion is missing. There are roughly 100,000 clones in the sample; 85% to 90% occur only once, and roughly 11% lies in the top ten. The sample consisted of CD8+ T cells sorted from blood, taken at approximately week 31, from a patient treated with tofacitinib. The receptors derive from a human donor with alopecia areata. Both conserved end residues are part of each CDR3. A D gene is named only where the DNA matches it firmly. Clone size is given for some rows only: seen once, a few or many times, or a class if the clone is expanded.

V,size,D,J,CDR3,DNA
TRBV27,once,TRBD2,TRBJ2-7,CASSLVSREGIYEQYF,TGTGCCAGCAGTTTAGTCTCGCGGGAGGGAATCTACGAGCAGTACTTC
TRBV7-9,once,TRBD2,TRBJ2-1,CASSPTSANNEQFF,TGTGCCAGCAGCCCGACTAGCGCCAACAATGAGCAGTTCTTC
TRBV4-1,.,TRBD2,TRBJ2-7,CASSQASGRDNEQYF,TGCGCCAGCAGCCAAGCTAGCGGGAGGGATAACGAGCAGTACTTC
TRBV13,.,.,TRBJ2-7,CASSSNDRISYEQYF,TGTGCCAGCAGCTCGAACGACAGAATCTCCTACGAGCAGTACTTC
TRBV23-1,.,.,TRBJ2-3,CASSRRGTASTDTQYF,TGCGCCAGCAGTCGCCGCGGGACAGCTAGCACAGATACGCAGTATTTT
TRBV23-1,.,TRBD1,TRBJ2-3,CASSQSSSDRATDTQYF,TGCGCCAGCAGTCAATCGTCGTCTGACAGGGCCACAGATACGCAGTATTTT
TRBV6-1,.,TRBD2,TRBJ2-7,CASIAGTYEQYF,TGTGCCAGCATAGCGGGCACCTACGAGCAGTACTTC
TRBV2,once,.,TRBJ2-2,CASSETAYTSTGELFF,TGTGCCAGCAGTGAAACGGCCTACACCAGCACCGGGGAGCTGTTTTTT
TRBV27,.,.,TRBJ1-1,CASRQGNTEAFF,TGTGCCAGCAGACAGGGAAACACTGAAGCTTTCTTT
TRBV2,.,.,TRBJ2-5,CASRRLVERETQYF,TGTGCCAGCAGACGACTCGTGGAGAGGGAGACCCAGTACTTC
TRBV2,once,TRBD1,TRBJ1-1,CASSEIGTANTEAFF,TGTGCCAGCAGTGAGATTGGGACAGCGAACACTGAAGCTTTCTTT
TRBV25-1,.,TRBD2,TRBJ2-1,CASSEWGLAGGHEQFF,TGTGCCAGCAGTGAATGGGGACTAGCGGGGGGGCATGAGCAGTTCTTC
TRBV28,.,TRBD2,TRBJ2-2,CASSLSREGTGELFF,TGTGCCAGCAGTTTATCGCGGGAGGGCACCGGGGAGCTGTTTTTT
TRBV4-1,.,TRBD2,TRBJ2-7,CASSHTPGLAAKYEQYF,TGCGCCAGCAGCCATACCCCGGGACTAGCGGCCAAGTACGAGCAGTACTTC
TRBV2,.,.,TRBJ2-1,CASSEEGRLSSYNEQFF,TGTGCCAGCAGTGAAGAAGGGCGGCTGAGCTCCTACAATGAGCAGTTCTTC
TRBV20-1,.,.,TRBJ2-7,CSARDYVEQYF,TGCAGTGCTAGGGACTATGTGGAGCAGTACTTC
TRBV6-5,once,.,TRBJ2-7,CASSYSYRDEQYF,TGTGCCAGCAGTTACTCTTATCGGGACGAGCAGTACTTC
TRBV19,.,TRBD1,TRBJ2-7,CASGQGLGEQYF,TGTGCCAGCGGACAGGGCTTGGGCGAGCAGTACTTC
TRBV27,few,.,TRBJ2-5,CASSPLSGPLQETQYF,TGTGCCAGCAGCCCCCTAAGCGGACCCCTCCAAGAGACCCAGTACTTC
TRBV27,.,.,TRBJ2-7,CASSLPTGEQYF,TGTGCCAGCAGTTTGCCAACAGGGGAGCAGTACTTC
TRBV6-1,.,.,TRBJ2-7,CASSEGPSTGEQYF,TGTGCCAGCAGTGAAGGGCCCTCAACGGGCGAGCAGTACTTC
TRBV30,.,.,TRBJ2-7,CAWSVTVSYEQYF,TGTGCCTGGAGTGTAACGGTATCCTACGAGCAGTACTTC
TRBV5-1,.,.,TRBJ2-7,CASSLSTGAFYEQYF,TGCGCCAGCAGCTTGTCAACCGGAGCGTTCTACGAGCAGTACTTC
TRBV29-1,once,.,TRBJ2-1,CSVDGGGNRYNEQFF,TGCAGCGTTGACGGTGGTGGTAATAGGTACAATGAGCAGTTCTTC
TRBV11-2,few,.,TRBJ2-3,CASSLDLVGPSTDTQYF,TGTGCCAGCAGCTTAGATCTAGTTGGACCAAGCACAGATACGCAGTATTTT
TRBV29-1,.,.,TRBJ2-2,CSVRLLNTGELFF,TGCAGCGTCCGGTTATTAAACACCGGGGAGCTGTTTTTT
TRBV15,once,.,TRBJ2-7,CATSRWGATYHYEQYF,TGTGCCACCAGCAGATGGGGAGCGACATACCACTACGAGCAGTACTTC
TRBV13,.,.,TRBJ1-6,CASSTRQGLSPLHF,TGTGCCAGCAGCACCCGGCAGGGGCTATCACCCCTCCACTTT
TRBV5-1,once,TRBD1,TRBJ2-7,CASSQRQGDSSYEQYF,TGCGCCAGCAGCCAGCGACAGGGGGACAGCTCCTACGAGCAGTACTTC
TRBV25-1,few,.,TRBJ1-1,CASSAGGPTEAFF,TGTGCCAGCAGTGCGGGGGGGCCGACTGAAGCTTTCTTT
TRBV19,.,TRBD2,TRBJ2-1,CASSPTAGGFNEQFF,TGTGCCAGTAGCCCCACGGCGGGAGGGTTCAATGAGCAGTTCTTC
TRBV30,few,.,TRBJ2-6,CAWSPDSGANVLTF,TGTGCCTGGAGTCCCGATTCTGGGGCCAACGTCCTGACTTTC
TRBV2,.,.,TRBJ1-4,CASSPSREKLFF,TGTGCCAGCAGCCCCTCCCGGGAAAAACTGTTTTTT
TRBV13,.,.,TRBJ2-7,CASSAGNEQYF,TGTGCCAGCAGCGCCGGGAACGAGCAGTACTTC
TRBV30,.,.,TRBJ2-2,CAWSQGGGELFF,TGTGCCTGGAGCCAAGGTGGCGGGGAGCTGTTTTTT